This TCR beta chain emerged from a study of Ad26.COV2.S vaccination and SARS-CoV-2 variants. As to treatment: 15 to 20 received Ad26.COV2.S at low or high dose, single or two shots; 5 received placebo; per-sample allocation not given. The study sampled participants on day 63 after the first vaccine or placebo injection. The table came from immunoSEQ multiplex PCR; TCRdb's copy has only in-frame clones and leaves some out. The sample holds approximately 300,000 clones, over 80% seen once. The clonotype was recovered from a person between 18 and 65 years old who received the Ad26.COV2.S COVID-19 vaccine or a placebo. The material was peripheral blood, obtained in a trial of Ad26.COV2.S vaccine versus placebo.

The CDR3 spells CASSVMGLRDEKLFF. CDR3 in DNA: TGTGCCAGCAGCGTAATGGGTCTCCGGGATGAAAAACTGTTTTTT. This chain connects TRBV9 to TRBJ1-4; no clear D. Trimming cost V 1 base and J 6 bases, with 13 bases left between them. The CDR3 consists of 15 residues. Germline V gives CDR1 SGDLS, CDR2 YYNGEE. The variable domain in full, completed from reference TRBV9 and TRBJ1-4, reads DSGVTQTPKHLITATGQRVTLRCSPRSGDLSVYWYQQSLDQGLQFLIQYYNGEERAKGNILERFSAQQFPDLHSELNLSSLELGDSALYFCASSVMGLRDEKLFFGSGTQLSVL.